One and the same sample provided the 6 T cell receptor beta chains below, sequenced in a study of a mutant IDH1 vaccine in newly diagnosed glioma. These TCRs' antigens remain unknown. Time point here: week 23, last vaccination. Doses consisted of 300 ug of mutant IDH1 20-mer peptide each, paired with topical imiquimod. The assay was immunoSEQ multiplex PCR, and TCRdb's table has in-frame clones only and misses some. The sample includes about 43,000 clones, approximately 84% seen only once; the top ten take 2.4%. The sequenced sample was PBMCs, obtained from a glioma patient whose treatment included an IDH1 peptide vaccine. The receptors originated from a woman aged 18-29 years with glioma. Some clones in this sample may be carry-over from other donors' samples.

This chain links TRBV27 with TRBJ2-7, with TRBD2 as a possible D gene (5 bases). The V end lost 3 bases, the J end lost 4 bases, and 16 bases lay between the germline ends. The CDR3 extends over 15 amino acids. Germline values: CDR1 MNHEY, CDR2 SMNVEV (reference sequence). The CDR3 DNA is TGTGCCAGCAGTTTCCCCAGGCTAGCCCTTTACGAGCAGTACTTC. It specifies CASSFPRLALYEQYF.

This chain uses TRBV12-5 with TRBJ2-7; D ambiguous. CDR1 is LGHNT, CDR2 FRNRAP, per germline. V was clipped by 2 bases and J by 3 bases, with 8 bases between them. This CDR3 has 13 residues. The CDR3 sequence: CASGLSHLYEQYF. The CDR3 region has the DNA TGTGCTAGTGGTTTGAGTCACCTCTACGAGCAGTACTTC.

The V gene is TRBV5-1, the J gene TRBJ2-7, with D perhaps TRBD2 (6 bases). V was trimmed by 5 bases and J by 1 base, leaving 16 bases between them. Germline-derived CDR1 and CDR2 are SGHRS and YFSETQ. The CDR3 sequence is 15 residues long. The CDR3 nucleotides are TGCGCCAGCAGACCTAGCGTTCCCTTTTCCTACGAGCAGTACTTC. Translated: CASRPSVPFSYEQYF.

For the CDR3, the DNA is TGTGCCACCGGCCGGGGGCACGAAAAACTGTTTTTT. Protein sequence: CATGRGHEKLFF. The rearrangement links TRBV27 to TRBJ1-4; maybe TRBD1 (6 bases). Germline CDR1 MNHEY, CDR2 SMNVEV (reference sequence). The CDR3 totals 12 residues. V was pared by 10 bases and J by 8 bases, with 14 bases between.

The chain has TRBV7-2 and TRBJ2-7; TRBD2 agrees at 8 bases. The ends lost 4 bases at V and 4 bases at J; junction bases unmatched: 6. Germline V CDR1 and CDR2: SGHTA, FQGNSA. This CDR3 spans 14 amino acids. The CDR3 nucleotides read TGTGCCAGCAGCTCCGGGGGGGGGAAGTACGAGCAGTACTTC. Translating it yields CASSSGGGKYEQYF.

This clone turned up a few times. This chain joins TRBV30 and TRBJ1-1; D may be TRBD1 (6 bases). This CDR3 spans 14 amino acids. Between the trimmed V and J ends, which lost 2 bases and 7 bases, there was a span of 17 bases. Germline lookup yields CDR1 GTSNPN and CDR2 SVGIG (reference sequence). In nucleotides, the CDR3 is TGTGCCTGGAGTCTCACAGGGAGCTCCATTGAAGCTTTCTTT. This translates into CAWSLTGSSIEAFF.